The 16 T cell receptor beta chains below were found in one sample sequenced in a study of radiotherapy plus CTLA-4 blockade in lung cancer (dated by TCRdb to between 2017 and 2018). The library relied on the immunoSEQ multiplex PCR assay. TCRdb carries this immuneACCESS record with in-frame sequences only. Its versions omit some clonotypes, under half of them owing to an unresolved V gene in the studies checked, with the rest unexplained. In this sample the table shows 90,000 to 130,000 clones, over 65% of which occur a single time. The ten largest make up around 3.3% of the sample. Sequencing used peripheral blood, obtained from a patient treated with radiotherapy plus ipilimumab. The receptors come from a human donor with non-small cell lung cancer that progressed on radiotherapy plus ipilimumab. Some clones in this sample may be carry-over from other donors' samples.

The rearrangement uses TRBV4-2 and TRBJ1-4; 7 positions match TRBD1. The CDR3 contains 14 residues. Trimming removed 3 bases from V and 4 bases from J; junction bases left unmatched: 2. CDR1 and CDR2 (germline): LGHNA, YNFKEQ. The CDR3 DNA is TGTGCCAGCAGCCAGGGACAGATTAATGAAAAACTGTTTTTT. Encoded protein: CASSQGQINEKLFF.

This chain uses TRBV5-1 with TRBJ2-2, with D hard to call. From germline, CDR1 is SGHRS and CDR2 YFSETQ. CDR3 length equals 14 residues. V shed 1 base and J shed 0 bases, with 4 bases lying between them. In nucleotides, the CDR3 is TGCGCCAGCAGCTTGATAACGAACACCGGGGAGCTGTTTTTT. Translation: CASSLITNTGELFF.

The J gene is TRBJ1-6, the V gene TRBV7-2, with D perhaps matching TRBD1 (5 bases). The V end lost 1 base, the J end lost 12 bases, and 19 bases lay between the germline ends. The CDR3 loop spans 16 amino acids. Germline-derived CDR1 and CDR2 are SGHTA and FQGNSA. DNA for the CDR3: TGTGCCAGCAGCTTAGGCCGGAACGGGGCAATAAAACCCCTCCACTTT. Translating it yields CASSLGRNGAIKPLHF.

The chain has TRBV5-1 and TRBJ1-4, with 7 bases identical to TRBD1. In germline, CDR1 is SGHRS, CDR2 YFSETQ. Trimming removed 4 bases from V and 7 bases from J; junction bases left unmatched: 10. This CDR3 region has 15 residues. CDR3 nucleotides: TGCGCCAGCAGCCCCCGACAGGGCTCTATTGAAAAACTGTTTTTT. Protein: CASSPRQGSIEKLFF.

This CDR3 reads CATSREGDQPQHF. CDR3 coding DNA: TGTGCCACCAGCAGAGAGGGCGATCAGCCCCAGCATTTT. The V call is TRBV15, the J call TRBJ1-5; D is unresolved. Germline CDR1 is LNHNV and CDR2 is YYDKDF (reference sequence). V dropped 0 bases and J dropped 5 bases, with 5 bases sitting between them. The CDR3 has 13 residues.

V usage is TRBV10-3 and J usage is TRBJ1-1, with D possibly being TRBD1 (5 bases). Trimming removed 3 bases from V and 0 bases from J, with 11 bases in between. CDR1 is ENHRY, CDR2 SYGVKD, per germline. The CDR3 contains 15 residues. The CDR3 DNA follows: TGTGCCATCAGTGAACAGGTATCTATGAACACTGAAGCTTTCTTT. Its protein product is CAISEQVSMNTEAFF.

The genes are TRBV19 and TRBJ1-6; D gene ambiguous. V lost 3 bases and J 10 bases, leaving 16 bases between the germline ends. The CDR3 runs to 15 residues. CDR1 is LNHDA and CDR2 is SQIVND in the germline V gene (reference sequence). The CDR3 DNA reads as TGTGCCAGTAGTATCTCTGCCGGGCTTAACTCACCCCTCCACTTT. Amino acid sequence: CASSISAGLNSPLHF.

The chain carries TRBV28 and TRBJ1-5, with D perhaps matching TRBD1 (5 bases). The CDR3 loop spans 13 amino acids. V was cut by 2 bases and J by 7 bases, with 9 bases left in between. The germline V gene has CDR1 MDHEN and CDR2 SYDVKM. The CDR3 region is CASSLAGRQPQHF. DNA for the CDR3: TGTGCCAGCAGTTTAGCAGGGCGGCAGCCCCAGCATTTT.

This chain uses TRBV4-1 with TRBJ1-2; 7 positions match TRBD1. The CDR3 covers 16 residues. The germline gives CDR1 MGHRA, CDR2 YSYEKL. V lost 2 bases, J lost 4 bases, and 10 bases stayed unmatched. CDR3 nucleotide sequence: TGCGCCAGCAGCCAACCTACTGACAGGGCAATCTATGGCTACACCTTC. It codes for CASSQPTDRAIYGYTF.

V usage is TRBV29-1 and J usage is TRBJ2-3; the D gene is possibly TRBD2 (6 bases). CDR1 is SQVTM and CDR2 is ANQGSEA in the germline V gene. Deletions cut 1 base from V and 2 bases from J, with 10 bases between. CDR3 length equals 14 residues. The CDR3 DNA reads as TGCAGCGTTGAAGGGGGGGATTACACAGATACGCAGTATTTT. This sequence encodes CSVEGGDYTDTQYF.

About this clone: Mismatch with germline at one junction end may stem from a read error. The gene calls are TRBV9 and TRBJ2-2; no definite D call. This CDR3 spans 14 amino acids. Germline CDR1 SGDLS, CDR2 YYNGEE. The CDR3 nucleotides read TGTGCCAGCAGCGTAGAAGGGAACCCCGGGGAGCTGTTTTTT. It encodes CASSVEGNPGELFF.

This clone was seen a handful of times. This rearrangement joins TRBV7-2 to TRBJ2-2, with 9 bases matching TRBD1. V lost 3 bases to trimming and J lost 13 bases; unmatched junction nucleotides: 12. The germline V gene encodes CDR1 SGHTA and CDR2 FQGNSA. There are 15 residues in the CDR3. DNA for the CDR3: TGTGCCAGCAGCTTGGGGGGGACAGGGAGGCGACGGCTGTTTTTT. This encodes CASSLGGTGRRRLFF. Filled out from reference TRBV7-2 and TRBJ2-2, the complete variable domain reads GAGVSQSPSNKVTEKGKDVELRCDPISGHTALYWYRQSLGQGLEFLIYFQGNSAPDKSGLPSDRFSAERTGGSVSTLTIQRTQQEDSAVYLCASSLGGTGRRRLFFGEGSRLTVL.

This sequence joins TRBV4-2 and TRBJ1-2; no definite D call. Germline lookup yields CDR1 LGHNA and CDR2 YNFKEQ. Trimming took 2 bases from V and 4 from J, leaving 8 bases between them. The CDR3 has 13 residues. The CDR3 region is CASSQPGGYGYTF. The CDR3 bases are TGTGCCAGCAGCCAACCGGGAGGCTATGGCTACACCTTC.

This chain uses TRBV6-1 with TRBJ2-3, with D unresolved. The germline V gene has CDR1 MNHNS and CDR2 SASEGT. The CDR3 loop spans 11 amino acids. The germline V and J ends were trimmed by 6 bases and 10 bases, with 11 bases remaining between them. The CDR3 DNA sequence: TGTGCCAGCAGGACCTTAGCCCCGCAGTATTTT. As protein: CASRTLAPQYF.

This chain links TRBV18 with TRBJ2-7, with D perhaps assigned TRBD1 or TRBD2 (6 bases each). The germline CDR1 and CDR2 sequences are KGHSH and LQKENI. V gave up 2 bases and J gave up 5 bases, with 10 bases separating them. This CDR3 region has 13 residues. The CDR3 sequence: CASSPKRGDEQYF. For the CDR3, the DNA is TGTGCCAGCTCACCAAAAAGGGGGGACGAGCAGTACTTC.

The CDR3 loop reads CASSWVGLPGTGELFF. As DNA, the CDR3 is TGTGCCAGCAGTTGGGTGGGACTCCCGGGGACCGGGGAGCTGTTTTTT. The rearrangement links TRBV28 to TRBJ2-2; D may be TRBD2 (6 bases). Germline V gives CDR1 MDHEN, CDR2 SYDVKM. This CDR3 has 16 amino acids. Trimming took 4 bases from V and 5 from J, leaving 17 bases between them.